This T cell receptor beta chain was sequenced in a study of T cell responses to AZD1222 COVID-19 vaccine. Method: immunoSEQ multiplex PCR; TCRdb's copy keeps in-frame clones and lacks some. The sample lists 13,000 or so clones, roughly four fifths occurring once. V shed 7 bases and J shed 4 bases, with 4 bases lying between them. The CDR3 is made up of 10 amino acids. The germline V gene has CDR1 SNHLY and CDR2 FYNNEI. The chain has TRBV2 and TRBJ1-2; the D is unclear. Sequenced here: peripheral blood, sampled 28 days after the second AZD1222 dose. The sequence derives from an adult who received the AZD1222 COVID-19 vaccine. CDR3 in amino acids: CASISYGYTF. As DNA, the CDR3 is TGTGCCAGCATATCCTATGGCTACACCTTC.